This TCR beta chain was obtained from a study of identical twins (dated by TCRdb to 2015 to 2016). With respect to the entire study: TCR alpha and beta repertoires from monozygotic twins, unrelated adults of various ages and cord blood were deep-sequenced to test whether fetal clonotypes persist. Replicate twin experiments were performed at different times using different library preparation protocols to rule out contamination. Overall study results and their limits: Compared with coincidental sharing between unrelated individuals, out-of-frame TCR alpha sequences shared between twins had an excess of sequences with low generation probability. Invariant T cells such as MAIT and iNKT could partly confound zero-insertion analyses, although diverse VJ usage argued against such confounding for most clonotypes. Recombination models systematically underestimated out-of-frame TCR alpha sharing in monozygotic twins but agreed with sharing between unrelated individuals. Because the same donors could not be followed over many years, the conclusions depended on cross-sectional statistical analysis. The excess sharing between twins in beta out-of-frame sequences was weaker because fewer shared sequences reduced the signal-to-noise ratio. Fewer insertions were carried by abundant cord blood beta clonotypes; a weaker similar trend was observed in young adult naive repertoires, while no such trend was observed in memory repertoires.

A note on this clonotype: No cognate antigen has been identified for it. No qualities accompany the bases; no much larger clone lies one base away.

The library was obtained by 5' RACE. The listed sequencing device is Illumina HiSeq 2000. A universal primer binding site was introduced by template switching, and a unique molecular identifier was present in the final cDNA, enabling accurate counting of TCR cDNA molecules. First-strand cDNA for TCR alpha and beta chains was synthesized from specific primers in the conserved constant-segment region. Each cDNA library was double barcoded, with a SMART-Mk sample barcode plus Illumina barcodes, to control for contamination. TruSeq adapter sequences, together with Illumina sample barcodes, were added in two successive PCR steps. Sequencing of the TCR alpha and beta cDNA libraries was done on the Illumina HiSeq platform using custom primers. Regarding the original processing steps: MiGEC processed the raw reads to extract unique molecular identifiers, while MiXCR was used to determine the CDR3 positions. Recombination models were inferred per individual with the repgenHMM and IGoR tools using an EM algorithm. Shared clonotype analysis was performed with the tcR package in R, normalizing sharing by the product of cloneset sizes. Out-of-frame nonproductive sequences were analyzed to study raw recombination free of thymic and clonal selection effects. The public reads were reanalyzed by TCRdb: fastp trimming at Q25, MiXCR alignment, in-frame beta chains only. Identical CDR3 protein sequences are pooled into one entry, listed with their most common genes and DNA. The V and J calls and clone size are TCRdb's, not the authors'. Here the sample has roughly 770,000 distinct CDR3 sequences; roughly 20% occur a single time. About an eighth of the sample belongs to the ten largest clones.

Every donor in the study was a healthy Caucasian. Three pairs of female monozygotic twins, all aged about 18 to 29 years, made up the twin cohort. The RNA used for TCR libraries was isolated from peripheral blood mononuclear cells. The same data also went into a second study, on T cells expressing NK-cell markers. As the second study states: TCR beta-chain repertoires were profiled in sorted CD3+CD56+NKG2C+, CD3+CD56+NKG2C- and CD3+CD56-NKG2C+ T-cell subsets from several donors. Among the eight sequenced donors, only one was HCMV-seronegative, while the other seven were HCMV-seropositive. To restrict sorting to alphabetaTCR-expressing T cells, an anti-gammadeltaTCR antibody was added in several experiments. In roughly 6 donors, the dominant CD3+CD56+NKG2C+ clonotypes ranked among the top 10 CD8+ clonotypes, making up roughly 1.0-7.0% of CD8+ T cells. Those dominant clonotypes were again the most abundant among CD3+CD56-NKG2C+ cells in a handful of donors, at roughly 25-60.1%. Whether the expanded NKG2C-expressing T cell clones were specific for HCMV antigens was left unclear. Randomly selected healthy volunteers, three men and five women, were used as the eight sequenced donors. A commercial ELISA kit detecting HCMV-specific IgG in serum was used to determine HCMV serostatus. For a handful of donors, unsorted PBMC were also used to sequence bulk peripheral blood T-cell repertoires. MIGEC was used to demultiplex reads and group the reads by UMI, and MiTCR was used to assemble and quantify clonotypes. To exclude erroneous sequences, any TCR cDNA sequence not supported by at least two reads was discarded. Downstream repertoire analysis used the tcR package, and clonotypes were matched across fractions by CDR3 nucleotide sequence plus V segment. VDJmatch was used to annotate antigen specificity against VDJdb, with one amino acid substitution in CDR3 permitted.

The material sequenced was PBMCs. This TCR was sampled from a woman aged 18-29 years in good health.

CDR3 loop: CSASDHYEQYF. At the DNA level, the sequence is TGCAGTGCTTCTGACCACTACGAGCAGTACTTC. The chain links TRBV20-1 with TRBJ2-7; the D segment cannot be called with confidence. The germline ends are 8 bases apart after V is trimmed by 5 bases and J by 3 bases. From a lookup of the germline V gene (reference sequence), CDR1 and CDR2 are DFQATT and SNEGSKA. Counted from cysteine to phenylalanine, this CDR3 has 11 amino acids. Only the CDR3 DNA is retained, 33 bases long and in frame from the first base.